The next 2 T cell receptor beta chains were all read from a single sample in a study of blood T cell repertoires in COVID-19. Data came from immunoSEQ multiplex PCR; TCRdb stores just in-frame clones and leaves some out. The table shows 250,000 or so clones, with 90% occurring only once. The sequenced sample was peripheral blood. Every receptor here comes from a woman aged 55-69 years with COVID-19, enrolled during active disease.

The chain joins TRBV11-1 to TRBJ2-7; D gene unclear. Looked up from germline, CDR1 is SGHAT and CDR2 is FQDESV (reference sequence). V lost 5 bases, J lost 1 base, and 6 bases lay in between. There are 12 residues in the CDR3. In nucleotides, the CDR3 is TGTGCCAGCAGCATCAGTTCCTACGAGCAGTACTTC. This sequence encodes CASSISSYEQYF.

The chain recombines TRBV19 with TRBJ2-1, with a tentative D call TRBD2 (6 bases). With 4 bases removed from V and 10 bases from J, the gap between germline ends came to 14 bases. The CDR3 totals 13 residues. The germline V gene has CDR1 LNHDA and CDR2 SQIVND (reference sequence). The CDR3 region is CASSTGRMGEQFF. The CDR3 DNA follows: TGTGCCAGTAGTACCGGGAGAATGGGGGAGCAGTTCTTC. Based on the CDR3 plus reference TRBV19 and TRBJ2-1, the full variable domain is DGGITQSPKYLFRKEGQNVTLSCEQNLNHDAMYWYRQDPGQGLRLIYYSQIVNDFQKGDIAEGYSVSREKKESFPLTVTSAQKNPTAFYLCASSTGRMGEQFFGPGTRLTVL.